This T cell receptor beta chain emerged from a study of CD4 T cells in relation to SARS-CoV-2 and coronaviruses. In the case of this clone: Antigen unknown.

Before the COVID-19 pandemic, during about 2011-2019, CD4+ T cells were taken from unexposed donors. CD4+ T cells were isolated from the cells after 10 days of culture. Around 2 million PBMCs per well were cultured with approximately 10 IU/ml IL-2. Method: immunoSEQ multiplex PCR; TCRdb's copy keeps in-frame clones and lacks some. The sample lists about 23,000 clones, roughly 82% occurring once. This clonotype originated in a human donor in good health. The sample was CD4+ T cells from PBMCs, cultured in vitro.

CDR3 protein: CSPSGTSGSADTQYF. In DNA form, the CDR3 reads TGCAGTCCCAGTGGGACTAGCGGGAGTGCAGATACGCAGTATTTT. J is TRBJ2-3 and V is TRBV20-1; 14 positions agree with TRBD2. CDR3 length: 15 amino acids. J was trimmed by 4 bases and V by 8 bases; bases with no gene match: 8. Germline V gene sequence: CDR1 DFQATT, CDR2 SNEGSKA (reference sequence).